The following is a T cell receptor (beta chain) sequence with its context. Its antigen specificity is not known. No much larger clonotype is one base removed from it; base qualities were not supplied. TCRbeta CDR3 regions were amplified from genomic DNA by means of the immunoSEQ Assay, a bias-controlled multiplex PCR. On the study's bioinformatics: Nucleated cell counts per sample were estimated from amplification of reference gene primers within the assay. Sequence reads were collapsed and filtered to measure the absolute abundance of every unique TCRbeta CDR3 rearrangement. Productive Simpson clonality was computed per sample as the square root of Simpson's diversity index over productive rearrangements. TCRdb took over this immuneACCESS table, retaining in-frame rearrangements with V and J assigned. Such tables are incomplete; in checked studies, under half of the missing clones stem from an unresolved V gene, and the remainder is unexplained. V and J calls and clone size are as listed in that table; D and trimming were resolved from the DNA. In this sample the table shows 120,000 to 150,000 clones, just over 85% of which occur a single time. The ten largest clones take up around 8.5% of the sample.

The data belong to a study of blood T cell repertoires in COVID-19 (dated by TCRdb to 2020 to 2021). Context from the whole study: Collaborator samples came from the United States, Italy and Spain and covered acute and convalescent phases of COVID-19. The sample metadata nearly always contained a de-identified subject ID, COVID-19 status, age in years and sex. The prospective study material was composed of cDNA or gDNA derived from T cells, B-cell-depleted T cells, or PBMCs. Deeply sampled blood TCRbeta repertoires from subjects exposed to, actively infected with, or recovered from COVID-19 were included in the dataset. Samples were obtained from the ongoing ImmuneRACE study (first 160 participants) and from about 1,300 subjects provided by 6 global collaborators. The repertoires were released in a freely available public database intended as a resource for research on the immune response to SARS-CoV-2. Where available, HLA class I and class II types were obtained from metadata supplied by the sample provider rather than from assay-based typing.

Study-wide findings and limitations: Clinical and demographic metadata were provided uncurated, with the amount varying by source and participant.

CDR3 length: 12 amino acids, cysteine to phenylalanine. The sequence is cut down to CDR3 DNA, 36 bases in frame from base 1. Reading the germline V gene gives CDR1 LGHNT and CDR2 FRNRAP. V sheds 2 bases and J sheds 10 bases, leaving 9 bases between their ends. Collaborating institutions collected whole blood in K2EDTA tubes following their own protocols. For TCRbeta analysis, collaborators shipped samples as frozen whole blood, isolated PBMCs, or DNA extracted from either of those sample types. The sample was peripheral blood. The sequence derives from a woman aged 60 to 75 with acute or convalescent COVID-19. Recombination joined TRBV12-5 with TRBJ2-1, with the D gene uncertain. CDR3 reads: CASGLPGREQFF. In nucleotides, the sequence is TGTGCTAGTGGTTTGCCCGGCAGGGAGCAGTTCTTC.